These 25 T cell receptor beta chains were all obtained from the same sample, sequenced in a study of cytomegalovirus exposure and HLA in healthy donors. 60 Vbeta and 13 Jbeta primers were used in PCR. Method: immunoSEQ multiplex PCR; TCRdb's copy keeps in-frame clones and lacks some. The sample lists 150,000 to 200,000 clones; around four fifths were seen once. Sequencing was done on a sample of PBMCs. The source of these receptors is a man in his forties or fifties in good health and CMV-seropositive.

The chain has TRBV6-4 and TRBJ2-1; 14 positions agree with TRBD2. The CDR3 runs to 16 residues. Unmatched junction bases numbered 7, after V lost 2 bases and J lost 10 bases. CDR1 is MRHNA, CDR2 SNTAGT, per germline. The CDR3 here is CASSDPGLAGVKEQFF. CDR3 DNA: TGTGCCAGCAGTGACCCGGGACTAGCGGGAGTCAAGGAGCAGTTCTTC.

The V and J genes are TRBV6-5 and TRBJ1-3; D not certain. The V gene's germline CDR1 is MNHEY and CDR2 SVGAGI. Between the trimmed V and J ends, which lost 0 bases and 2 bases, there was a span of 8 bases. The CDR3 sequence is 15 residues long. For the CDR3, the DNA is TGTGCCAGCAGTTACTCGTCGGGTACTGGAAACACCATATATTTT. It yields the protein CASSYSSGTGNTIYF.

The J gene is TRBJ2-1, the V gene TRBV29-1, with no clear D. CDR1 is SQVTM, CDR2 ANQGSEA, per germline. The CDR3 length is 11 residues. Trimming removed 7 bases from V and 4 bases from J, with 8 bases in between. The CDR3 loop is CSDYRYNEQFF. DNA of the CDR3: TGCAGCGATTACAGATACAATGAGCAGTTCTTC.

This clone has only one observation. The V and J genes are TRBV11-3 and TRBJ2-7; D possibly corresponds to TRBD1 (5 bases). CDR3 length: 15 residues. The V end was cut by 3 bases, the J end by 0 bases, with 12 bases between. Germline V lookup: CDR1 SGHNT, CDR2 YENEEA. The CDR3 is CASSFGQGGSYEQYF. The DNA for the CDR3 is TGTGCCAGCAGCTTCGGGCAGGGTGGCTCCTACGAGCAGTACTTC. Complete variable domain (other parts from reference TRBV11-3 and TRBJ2-7): EAGVVQSPRYKIIEKKQPVAFWCNPISGHNTLYWYLQNLGQGPELLIRYENEEAVDDSQLPKDRFSAERLKGVDSTLKIQPAELGDSAVYLCASSFGQGGSYEQYFGPGTRLTVT.

This chain uses TRBV27 with TRBJ2-2; D is ambiguous. The CDR3 consists of 16 residues. Trimming shortened V by 3 bases and J by 1 base, and 12 bases separated the two germline ends. Germline CDR1 MNHEY, CDR2 SMNVEV (reference sequence). Written as DNA, the CDR3 is TGTGCCAGCAGTTTGGTCTTGGGCCAGAACACCGGGGAGCTGTTTTTT. Encoded protein: CASSLVLGQNTGELFF.

The V gene is TRBV6-6, the J gene TRBJ2-7; the D gene is possibly TRBD2 (6 bases). V lost 4 bases to trimming and J lost 6 bases, with 16 bases between them. Germline CDR1 MNHNY, CDR2 SVGAGI (reference sequence). This CDR3 region has 14 residues. The DNA for the CDR3 is TGTGCCAGCAGTTGGGGGAGCATGGGAGGCGAGCAGTACTTC. Residues: CASSWGSMGGEQYF.

The genes are TRBV7-9 and TRBJ2-3, with 7 bases matching TRBD1. Unmatched junction bases numbered 6, after V lost 5 bases and J lost 1 base. This CDR3 contains 15 residues. Germline V lookup: CDR1 SEHNR, CDR2 FQNEAQ (reference sequence). This CDR3 reads CASSPQGQRTDTQYF. CDR3 in DNA: TGTGCCAGCAGCCCGCAGGGACAGCGCACAGATACGCAGTATTTT.

This clone was observed once. This chain uses TRBV15 with TRBJ2-5; 7 positions match TRBD1. Trimming at V came to 0 bases and at J to 5 bases, leaving 15 bases not matched to a gene. The CDR3 has 18 residues. CDR1 LNHNV and CDR2 YYDKDF come from the germline V gene (reference sequence). The CDR3 DNA reads TGTGCCACCAGCAGAGATCTCTCCAGGGGCAGGGGGACGGAGACCCAGTACTTC. Amino acid sequence: CATSRDLSRGRGTETQYF.

The chain has TRBV27 and TRBJ1-2; possibly TRBD1 for D (6 bases). V was cut by 5 bases and J by 8 bases, with 18 bases left in between. CDR1 MNHEY and CDR2 SMNVEV come from the germline V gene (reference sequence). This CDR3 region has 14 residues. The CDR3 DNA sequence: TGTGCCAGCAGTCTAATCCAGGGGCCCGGCGGCTACACCTTC. It yields the protein CASSLIQGPGGYTF.

The chain's CDR3 is CASSFSTGESYNEQFF. Here the CDR3 DNA reads TGTGCCAGCAGTTTCTCGACAGGGGAATCCTACAATGAGCAGTTCTTC. This chain joins TRBV6-5 and TRBJ2-1; TRBD1 matches 8 bases. From germline, CDR1 is MNHEY and CDR2 SVGAGI. The J segment lost 1 base and the V segment lost 4 bases, leaving 6 bases of the junction unmatched. The CDR3 totals 16 residues.

The chain combines TRBV7-2 with TRBJ2-7; 12 bases fit TRBD2. This CDR3 has 16 residues. V shed 2 bases and J 5 bases; nucleotides not matched to a gene: 7. In germline, CDR1 is SGHTA, CDR2 FQGNSA. This CDR3 is CASSLLLAGGGDEQYF. CDR3 DNA: TGTGCCAGCAGCTTACTACTAGCGGGAGGAGGGGACGAGCAGTACTTC.

This rearrangement joins TRBV19 to TRBJ1-2, with TRBD1 matching over 7 bases. The V segment lost 1 base and the J segment 4 bases; nucleotides outside the gene matches: 9. The CDR3 consists of 16 residues. The germline gives CDR1 LNHDA, CDR2 SQIVND (reference sequence). The CDR3 protein is CASSIAPTGVSYGYTF. The CDR3 bases are TGTGCCAGTAGTATAGCCCCCACAGGGGTGAGCTATGGCTACACCTTC.

The V call is TRBV6-5, the J call TRBJ1-1, with D possibly being TRBD1 (5 bases). Per germline, CDR1 MNHEY and CDR2 SVGAGI. This CDR3 has 12 amino acids. Trimming removed 5 bases at V and 6 bases at J, with 10 bases between. CDR3 residues: CASSEFRAEAFF. CDR3 sequence (DNA): TGTGCCAGCAGTGAATTCAGGGCTGAAGCTTTCTTT.

Only a few counts were recorded for this clone. V gene TRBV4-3 combines with J gene TRBJ2-1, with 15 bases aligning to TRBD2. From germline, CDR1 is LGHNA and CDR2 YSLEER. The trim removed 0 bases at V and 3 bases at J, leaving 15 bases unmatched. This CDR3 has 22 residues. CDR3 nucleotides: TGCGCCAGCAGCCAAGATTTTAGCGGAGGACTAGCGGGAGGGACAGGCTACAATGAGCAGTTCTTC. The encoded protein is CASSQDFSGGLAGGTGYNEQFF.

This clone was recorded once. The V call is TRBV19, the J call TRBJ2-5; the D gene is possibly TRBD2 (7 bases). The CDR3 runs 16 residues. Germline loops: CDR1 LNHDA, CDR2 SQIVND (reference sequence). Trimming left V 5 bases short and J 5 bases short, with 21 bases between. This CDR3 is CASSRGRQVGGETQYF. The CDR3 DNA follows: TGTGCCAGTAGTCGCGGAAGACAGGTCGGGGGGGAGACCCAGTACTTC.

The CDR3 here is CASSFRQGRNNEQFF. The CDR3 DNA is TGCGCCAGCAGCTTCCGGCAGGGAAGAAACAATGAGCAGTTCTTC. The chain has TRBV5-1 and TRBJ2-1; D might be TRBD1 (5 bases). Trimming pared 2 bases from V and 5 bases from J, leaving 14 bases between. The CDR3 is made up of 15 amino acids. The germline V gene has CDR1 SGHRS and CDR2 YFSETQ. Combining the CDR3 with reference TRBV5-1 and TRBJ2-1 gives the whole variable domain KAGVTQTPRYLIKTRGQQVTLSCSPISGHRSVSWYQQTPGQGLQFLFEYFSETQRNKGNFPGRFSGRQFSNSRSEMNVSTLELGDSALYLCASSFRQGRNNEQFFGPGTRLTVL.

V usage is TRBV5-1 and J usage is TRBJ1-1; D remains unclear. This CDR3 has 15 amino acids. CDR1 and CDR2 (germline): SGHRS, YFSETQ. With 0 bases removed from V and 1 base from J, the gap between germline ends came to 10 bases. CDR3 in amino acids: CASSLGSDWNTEAFF. CDR3 coding DNA: TGCGCCAGCAGCTTGGGGTCGGACTGGAACACTGAAGCTTTCTTT.

The V gene is TRBV6-1, the J gene TRBJ2-1; 11 positions match TRBD2. Germline V gene lookup returns CDR1 MNHNS and CDR2 SASEGT. V trimming: 4 bases; J trimming: 0 bases; junction bases outside the gene matches: 2. This CDR3 spans 16 amino acids. The CDR3: CASSGLAGNSYNEQFF. In DNA, the CDR3 is TGTGCCAGCAGTGGACTAGCGGGGAACTCCTACAATGAGCAGTTCTTC.

The chain is built from TRBV5-6 and TRBJ2-5; 8 bases agree with TRBD1. V was clipped by 0 bases and J by 4 bases; unmatched bases: 2. Germline V gene sequence: CDR1 SGHDT, CDR2 YYEEEE. CDR3 length equals 14 residues. The CDR3 nucleotides are TGTGCCAGCAGCTTGGGCAGGGGGCGAGAGACCCAGTACTTC. Its translation is CASSLGRGRETQYF.

This clone occurred a few times. Other DNA sequences in the same sample also yield this CDR3. V is TRBV6-1 and J is TRBJ1-4; 10 bases match TRBD1. V dropped 3 bases and J dropped 5; count of bases not matched to a gene: 0. The CDR3 has 14 amino acids. Germline assignment: CDR1 MNHNS and CDR2 SASEGT. The CDR3 loop is CASSEGQGNEKLFF. The CDR3 DNA reads TGTGCCAGCAGTGAGGGACAGGGGAATGAAAAACTGTTTTTT.

The chain couples TRBV10-3 to TRBJ1-2, with TRBD1 matching over 7 bases. Germline loops: CDR1 ENHRY, CDR2 SYGVKD. This CDR3 region has 15 residues. J gave up 2 bases and V 7 bases, and 10 bases lay outside the gene matches. The CDR3 reads CAITDRDSLNYGYTF. CDR3 nucleotide sequence: TGTGCCATCACCGACCGGGACAGCCTAAACTATGGCTACACCTTC.

The CDR3 bases are TGTGCCAGCAGTTACTCGAGGCCGTTCTCCTACGAGCAGTACTTC. It specifies CASSYSRPFSYEQYF. J is TRBJ2-7 and V is TRBV6-5; D gene unclear. Germline V gene lookup returns CDR1 MNHEY and CDR2 SVGAGI. There are 15 residues in the CDR3. V was pared by 0 bases and J by 0 bases, with 9 bases between.

V usage is TRBV7-3 and J usage is TRBJ1-1; TRBD1 agrees at 7 bases. Germline V lookup: CDR1 SGHTA, CDR2 FQGTGA. The CDR3 is 14 residues long. Trimming took 4 bases from V and 4 from J; bases not matched to a gene: 6. For the CDR3, the DNA is TGTGCCAGCAGCTCCCAGGGGGGTTCCACTGAAGCTTTCTTT. Translating it yields CASSSQGGSTEAFF.

V is TRBV10-3 and J is TRBJ1-5, with D hard to call. Per germline, CDR1 ENHRY and CDR2 SYGVKD. V lost 6 bases, J lost 3 bases, and 12 bases lay in between. The CDR3 consists of 14 residues. The CDR3 here is CAISDGILNQPQHF. The DNA of the CDR3 is TGTGCCATCAGCGACGGGATACTCAATCAGCCCCAGCATTTT.

This clone was counted between two and nine times. The V call is TRBV6-6, the J call TRBJ2-5; 15 nucleotides agree with TRBD2. Germline loops: CDR1 MNHNY, CDR2 SVGAGI (reference sequence). The CDR3 runs 16 residues. V lost 4 bases and J lost 7; bases outside the gene matches: 7. The CDR3 nucleotides read TGTGCCAGCAGTTCCGCGGGACTAGCGGGAGGCGGGACCCAGTACTTC. Translating it yields CASSSAGLAGGGTQYF.